The 23 T cell receptor beta chains given below trace back to one sample, sequenced in a study of regulatory T cells in long-lasting Graves disease. Specified time point: newly diagnosed GD, antithyroid drugs for less than 3 months. Preparation of the TCR library used RNA extracted from PBMCs. The authors built TCR beta libraries using iRepertoire HTBI primers and Arm-PCR of CDR3 regions. TCRdb reanalysed the multiplex PCR reads using MiXCR and keeps one entry per CDR3 protein. The table records about 610,000 distinct CDR3 sequences, about 16% of them present only once. The sample was also linked to a second study, of T cells in Graves' hyperthyroidism and ophthalmopathy.

This specimen was peripheral blood mononuclear cells (PBMCs), taken at new diagnosis, from a patient treated with antithyroid drugs. The source of these receptors is a man younger than 35 with Graves disease.

Regarding this clonotype: The junction differs from germline at one of its ends, possibly a read error. This rearrangement joins TRBV7-9 to TRBJ2-5; D may be TRBD2 (5 bases). The length of the CDR3 is 14 residues. Germline V CDR1 and CDR2: SEHNR, FQNEAQ (reference sequence). CDR3 loop: CANSLAEGQETQYF. As DNA, the CDR3 is TGTGCCAACAGCTTAGCTGAGGGACAAGAGACCCAGTACTTC.

This clonotype was detected only a few times. V and J are TRBV29-1 and TRBJ2-7; no clear D gene. CDR3 length equals 13 residues. The germline gives CDR1 SQVTM, CDR2 ANQGSEA. V was shortened by 8 bases and J by 1 base, with 15 bases between the two germline ends. For the CDR3, the DNA is TGCAGCTCCTACTCCACGGAATCCTACGAGCAGTACTTC. It specifies CSSYSTESYEQYF.

Points on this clonotype: A read error may be the cause here, since a much bigger clone is one base away. The chain employs TRBV2 and TRBJ2-3, with 7 bases that match TRBD1. Germline loops: CDR1 SNHLY, CDR2 FYNNEI. The CDR3 covers 17 residues. Trimming at V came to 9 bases and at J to 2 bases, leaving 17 bases not matched to a gene. This chain's CDR3 is CARRYSRGQDVTDTQYF. DNA for the CDR3: TGTGCCAGGAGATATTCCCGAGGACAGGACGTCACAGATACGCAGTATTTT.

CDR3 region: CAISDTGWDSNQPQHF. CDR3 in DNA: TGTGCCATCAGCGACACAGGGTGGGATAGCAATCAGCCCCAGCATTTT. The genes are TRBV10-3 and TRBJ1-5; D may be TRBD1 (6 bases). This CDR3 spans 16 amino acids. Germline CDR1 is ENHRY and CDR2 is SYGVKD. V dropped 6 bases and J dropped 0 bases, with 15 bases sitting between them.

This clonotype has at least ten counts. The rearrangement joins TRBV3-1 to TRBJ2-7, with TRBD1 matching over 8 bases. The ends lost 4 bases at V and 5 bases at J; junction bases unmatched: 10. Germline V gene sequence: CDR1 LGHDT, CDR2 YNNKEL (reference sequence). This CDR3 comprises 15 residues. This CDR3 is CASSLRTGPADEQYF. The DNA of the CDR3 is TGTGCCAGCAGCCTAAGGACAGGGCCGGCAGACGAGCAGTACTTC.

CDR3 DNA: TGCGCCAGCAGCTTGGCTGAGACGCTAGCAGGAAACACCATATATTTT. Protein product: CASSLAETLAGNTIYF. J is TRBJ1-3 and V is TRBV5-1; D unresolved. Germline-derived CDR1 and CDR2 are SGHRS and YFSETQ. Between the trimmed V and J ends, which lost 0 bases and 4 bases, there was a span of 14 bases. The CDR3 extends over 16 amino acids.

This clonotype has ten or more counts. The genes are TRBV10-2 and TRBJ2-7; maybe TRBD2 (5 bases). Germline V gives CDR1 WSHSY, CDR2 SAAADI. V lost 0 bases, J lost 6 bases, and 6 bases lay in between. The CDR3 has 12 amino acids. The CDR3 loop reads CASSESAGEQYF. The CDR3 DNA sequence: TGCGCCAGCAGTGAGTCGGCGGGCGAGCAGTACTTC.

V usage is TRBV19 and J usage is TRBJ1-4, with 7 bases matching TRBD1. The CDR3 sequence is 12 residues long. Germline CDR1 reads LNHDA; CDR2 reads SQIVND (reference sequence). V trimming: 5 bases; J trimming: 12 bases; junction bases outside the gene matches: 6. DNA for the CDR3: TGTGCCAGTAGTGGGGACAGCCTCGAACTGTTTTTT. Protein sequence: CASSGDSLELFF.

With respect to this clonotype: Being one base from a much bigger clone, this may be a read error. The J gene is TRBJ2-1, the V gene TRBV3-1, with D unresolved. Trimming left V 6 bases short and J 10 bases short, with 28 bases between. CDR3 length equals 17 residues. CDR1 and CDR2 (germline): LGHDT, YNNKEL (reference sequence). The CDR3 is CASSYFRFLFRHYEQFF. CDR3 nucleotide sequence: TGTGCCAGCAGTTACTTCAGGTTTCTCTTTCGCCACTACGAGCAGTTCTTC.

The rearrangement uses TRBV19 and TRBJ2-5; D possibly uses TRBD1 or TRBD2 (5 bases each). CDR3 length: 15 residues. The V end was cut by 3 bases, the J end by 2 bases, with 13 bases between. CDR1 is LNHDA and CDR2 is SQIVND in the germline V gene (reference sequence). CDR3 in DNA: TGTGCCAGTAGTATGGGGCAGACTACTCAAGAGACCCAGTACTTC. Encoded protein: CASSMGQTTQETQYF.

The chain carries TRBV5-5 and TRBJ2-2; 10 bases are shared with TRBD2. The V and J ends lost 1 base and 5 bases, in that order; junction bases with no gene match: 5. Germline CDR1 reads SGHKS; CDR2 reads YYEKEE (reference sequence). CDR3 size: 16 residues. The CDR3 DNA reads TGTGCCAGCAGCTTGACTAGCGGGGAGTTTACCGGGGAGCTGTTTTTT. Amino acids: CASSLTSGEFTGELFF.

This clonotype occurred many times. The chain employs TRBV20-1 and TRBJ2-3, with 7 bases fitting TRBD2. This CDR3 is built from 14 residues. The germline V gene has CDR1 DFQATT and CDR2 SNEGSKA (reference sequence). Trimming at V came to 6 bases and at J to 5 bases, leaving 11 bases not matched to a gene. The CDR3 loop reads CSANAGAPLDTQYF. CDR3 in DNA: TGCAGTGCCAATGCGGGAGCCCCGTTAGATACGCAGTATTTT.

The chain combines TRBV19 with TRBJ2-1; 11 bases map to TRBD2. This CDR3 has 15 amino acids. The ends lost 3 bases at V and 7 bases at J; junction bases unmatched: 5. CDR1 and CDR2 (germline): LNHDA, SQIVND (reference sequence). CDR3 amino acids: CASSIGASGRNEQFF. The CDR3 bases are TGTGCCAGTAGTATTGGGGCTAGCGGGAGGAATGAGCAGTTCTTC.

The rearrangement uses TRBV9 and TRBJ2-7; D is possibly TRBD2 (5 bases). Per germline, CDR1 SGDLS and CDR2 YYNGEE. V lost 4 bases, J lost 6 bases, and 17 bases lay in between. The CDR3 is 14 residues long. CDR3 in amino acids: CASSPRAFTSEQYF. The CDR3 bases are TGTGCCAGCAGCCCGAGGGCTTTCACCTCCGAGCAGTACTTC. Full variable domain (remainder filled in from reference TRBV9 and TRBJ2-7): DSGVTQTPKHLITATGQRVTLRCSPRSGDLSVYWYQQSLDQGLQFLIQYYNGEERAKGNILERFSAQQFPDLHSELNLSSLELGDSALYFCASSPRAFTSEQYFGPGTRLTVT.

This clonotype was seen at least ten times. The J gene is TRBJ2-7, the V gene TRBV12-3 or TRBV12-4; D is undetermined. The CDR3 sequence is 14 residues long. Trimming took 3 bases from V and 4 from J, leaving 13 bases between them. CDR3 DNA sequence: TGTGCCAGCAGTTTTGGGCCTCCTGGGTACGAGCAGTACTTC. This gives the protein CASSFGPPGYEQYF.

This clonotype was detected ten times or more. The chain's CDR3 is CSARLHSRDTEAFF. CDR3 DNA: TGCAGTGCTAGACTCCACAGTAGGGACACTGAAGCTTTCTTT. V and J are TRBV20-1 and TRBJ1-1; no definite D call. Germline CDR1 reads DFQATT; CDR2 reads SNEGSKA (reference sequence). The V and J ends lost 2 bases and 3 bases respectively, with 13 bases between them. This CDR3 spans 14 amino acids.

The CDR3 loop is CSARDETAIYTDTQYF. CDR3 nucleotides: TGCAGTGCTAGAGATGAGACAGCGATTTACACAGATACGCAGTATTTT. The chain combines TRBV20-1 with TRBJ2-3; possibly TRBD1 for D (5 bases). Deletions cut 0 bases from V and 2 bases from J, with 15 bases between. The CDR3 runs 16 residues. Germline CDR1 DFQATT, CDR2 SNEGSKA (reference sequence).

This clonotype was seen more than once but under ten times. The V call is TRBV9, the J call TRBJ2-3; 10 nucleotides align to TRBD2. From germline, CDR1 is SGDLS and CDR2 YYNGEE. This CDR3 contains 17 residues. V was clipped by 1 base and J by 2 bases; unmatched bases: 7. For the CDR3, the DNA is TGTGCCAGCAGCGTAACCGGACTAGCGGACGACACAGATACGCAGTATTTT. Protein: CASSVTGLADDTDTQYF.

The chain joins TRBV29-1 to TRBJ2-1; 11 positions agree with TRBD2. Trimming removed 7 bases from V and 4 bases from J; junction bases left unmatched: 6. From germline, CDR1 is SQVTM and CDR2 ANQGSEA. This CDR3 is built from 14 residues. The CDR3 coding sequence is TGCAGCGCTTTTATAGCGGGAGGGTACAATGAGCAGTTCTTC. Translated: CSAFIAGGYNEQFF.

Details on this clonotype: It may be a read error: a sequence one base away is much more abundant. This chain uses TRBV27 with TRBJ1-5; TRBD1 might be the D (5 bases). This CDR3 has 19 residues. Between the trimmed V and J ends, which lost 4 bases and 0 bases, there was a span of 22 bases. Germline-derived CDR1 and CDR2 are MNHEY and SMNVEV (reference sequence). This chain's CDR3 is CASSSGGWTRRYSNQPQHF. The CDR3 nucleotides read TGTGCCAGCAGTTCAGGAGGTTGGACACGTCGATATAGCAATCAGCCCCAGCATTTT.

The chain uses TRBV2 and TRBJ1-2, with 7 bases aligning to TRBD1. The CDR3 runs to 12 residues. Germline loops: CDR1 SNHLY, CDR2 FYNNEI. The trim removed 8 bases at V and 4 bases at J, leaving 4 bases unmatched. In DNA form, the CDR3 reads TGTGCCAGCGGACAGGAGGCCTATGGCTACACCTTC. This encodes CASGQEAYGYTF.

This clonotype was seen at least ten times. The chain links TRBV13 to TRBJ2-7, with TRBD2 matching 9 bases. The CDR3 contains 14 residues. CDR1 PRHDT and CDR2 FYEKMQ come from the germline V gene (reference sequence). V dropped 4 bases and J dropped 3; count of bases not matched to a gene: 4. Written as DNA, the CDR3 is TGTGCCAGCAGCTCCGGACTAGCGTACTACGAGCAGTACTTC. Encoded protein: CASSSGLAYYEQYF.

The table lists this clonotype with a few counts. The chain recombines TRBV14 with TRBJ2-7, with D perhaps matching TRBD1 (5 bases). Germline loops: CDR1 SGHDN, CDR2 FVKESK. The CDR3 sequence is 16 residues long. V was shortened by 0 bases and J by 6 bases, with 18 bases between the two germline ends. The CDR3 DNA is TGTGCCAGCAGCCAAGATCTTGGCAGGGAAATAAGCGAGCAGTACTTC. Translating it yields CASSQDLGREISEQYF.